The next 22 T cell receptor beta chains were all read from a single sample in a study of early T cells in non-severe SARS-CoV-2 infection. TCRdb itself ran the 5' RACE reads through MiXCR, one entry per CDR3 protein. The data hold tens of thousands of distinct CDR3 sequences, with 12% observed a single time. Specimen: whole blood. The receptors originated from an adult who was a healthcare worker with PCR-confirmed SARS-CoV-2 infection or an uninfected control (not recorded which).

V gene TRBV4-2 combines with J gene TRBJ2-3; TRBD1 is a possible D gene (5 bases). Trimming removed 0 bases at V and 2 bases at J, with 9 bases between. This CDR3 comprises 15 residues. Germline-derived CDR1 and CDR2 are LGHNA and YNFKEQ. The CDR3 protein is CASSQDRQNTDTQYF. The CDR3 DNA follows: TGTGCCAGCAGCCAAGATCGACAGAACACAGATACGCAGTATTTT.

The rearrangement uses TRBV7-2 and TRBJ2-2, with D possibly called TRBD1 or TRBD2 (5 bases each). The germline gives CDR1 SGHTA, CDR2 FQGNSA. The V end lost 6 bases, the J end lost 4 bases, and 15 bases lay between the germline ends. The CDR3 has 15 amino acids. The CDR3, as DNA: TGTGCCAGCAGGTCATGGGGGACGCGCACCGGGGAGCTGTTTTTT. Translating gives CASRSWGTRTGELFF.

This clonotype occurred a few times. The chain employs TRBV10-2 and TRBJ2-1; D possibly corresponds to TRBD2 (5 bases). Trimming removed 7 bases from V and 4 bases from J, with 11 bases in between. The CDR3 runs to 13 residues. CDR1 is WSHSY and CDR2 is SAAADI in the germline V gene. The CDR3 loop is CASTSGPYNEQFF. The CDR3 DNA reads as TGCGCCAGCACCAGCGGACCATACAATGAGCAGTTCTTC.

This clonotype has at least ten counts. This chain connects TRBV30 to TRBJ1-1; D remains unclear. This CDR3 comprises 14 residues. Germline assignment: CDR1 GTSNPN and CDR2 SVGIG (reference sequence). The V end lost 1 base, the J end lost 4 bases, and 13 bases lay between the germline ends. CDR3 in DNA: TGTGCCTGGAGTGATCGGGGTAGGGCCACTGAAGCTTTCTTT. Translated: CAWSDRGRATEAFF.

This clonotype occurred a few times. V is TRBV6-2 or TRBV6-3 and J is TRBJ1-1; perhaps TRBD1 as D (5 bases). CDR3 length: 13 residues. Germline values: CDR1 MNHEY, CDR2 SVGEGT. V shed 7 bases and J shed 5 bases, with 14 bases lying between them. CDR3 loop: CASTSGTSTEAFF. In DNA form, the CDR3 reads TGTGCCAGCACCTCCGGGACGTCTACTGAAGCTTTCTTT.

This clonotype has a handful of counts. The gene calls are TRBV7-3 and TRBJ2-3; D is possibly TRBD1 (6 bases). Germline V gene sequence: CDR1 SGHTA, CDR2 FQGTGA. V was pared by 1 base and J by 3 bases, with 8 bases between. This CDR3 is built from 14 residues. The CDR3 region has the DNA TGTGCCAGCAGCTTAATGGGACAAACAGATACGCAGTATTTT. Translating gives CASSLMGQTDTQYF.

This clonotype was counted only a few times. The chain recombines TRBV4-3 with TRBJ2-3; D ambiguous. This CDR3 is 16 amino acids long. With 4 bases removed from V and 4 bases from J, the gap between germline ends came to 18 bases. The germline V gene has CDR1 LGHNA and CDR2 YSLEER. For the CDR3, the DNA is TGCGCCAGCAGCCGAGCCTGGGCAGGTCAGTCAGATACGCAGTATTTT. It is translated as CASSRAWAGQSDTQYF.

The chain has TRBV9 and TRBJ1-2, with 9 bases fitting TRBD1. Germline V gene sequence: CDR1 SGDLS, CDR2 YYNGEE. V lost 3 bases, J lost 2 bases, and 2 bases stayed unmatched. This CDR3 comprises 14 residues. CDR3 bases: TGTGCCAGCAGCGGGACAGGGGCGAACTATGGCTACACCTTC. This gives the protein CASSGTGANYGYTF.

This clonotype was recorded a few times. The chain recombines TRBV12-3 or TRBV12-4 with TRBJ2-5; D unclear. The V end was cut by 2 bases, the J end by 5 bases, with 9 bases between. The CDR3 runs to 13 residues. This chain's CDR3 is CASSLSVTETQYF. CDR3 DNA sequence: TGTGCCAGCAGTTTATCAGTTACGGAGACCCAGTACTTC.

This sequence joins TRBV5-1 and TRBJ2-4, with 9 nucleotides matching TRBD2. The CDR3 covers 16 residues. With V trimmed by 0 bases and J by 5 bases, 6 bases remained unmatched. Per germline, CDR1 SGHRS and CDR2 YFSETQ. The CDR3 spells CASSLDAAGGENIQYF. The CDR3 nucleotides are TGCGCCAGCAGCTTGGACGCGGCGGGAGGGGAAAACATTCAGTACTTC. Full variable domain (rest looked up from reference TRBV5-1 and TRBJ2-4): KAGVTQTPRYLIKTRGQQVTLSCSPISGHRSVSWYQQTPGQGLQFLFEYFSETQRNKGNFPGRFSGRQFSNSRSEMNVSTLELGDSALYLCASSLDAAGGENIQYFGAGTRLSVL.

This clonotype was observed at least ten times. The CDR3 nucleotides are TGTGCCAGCAGCTTCCTAGCGGGAAACACAGATACGCAGTATTTT. This translates into CASSFLAGNTDTQYF. The genes are TRBV7-8 and TRBJ2-3, with TRBD2 matching 9 bases. V shed 3 bases, J shed 2 bases, and the junction held 3 bases outside the gene matches. CDR3 length equals 15 residues. CDR1 is SGHVS, CDR2 FQNEAQ, per germline.

This clonotype appeared a few times. The chain joins TRBV20-1 to TRBJ2-1; 11 positions agree with TRBD2. In germline, CDR1 is DFQATT, CDR2 SNEGSKA (reference sequence). The CDR3 has 14 amino acids. The junction had 7 bases not matched to a gene; V was cut back by 6 bases and J by 6 bases. The CDR3 spells CSAPGLAAINEQFF. The CDR3 nucleotides read TGCAGTGCGCCGGGACTAGCGGCGATCAATGAGCAGTTCTTC.

This clonotype was found many times. The CDR3 is CSAPTGDNYEQYF. CDR3 DNA: TGCAGTGCCCCGACAGGGGACAACTACGAGCAGTACTTC. The genes are TRBV20-1 and TRBJ2-7; TRBD1 aligns across 8 bases. Germline V gene lookup returns CDR1 DFQATT and CDR2 SNEGSKA (reference sequence). The CDR3 totals 13 residues. J was trimmed by 3 bases and V by 6 bases; bases with no gene match: 7.

The V and J genes are TRBV4-1 and TRBJ1-2; the D is unclear. Germline lookup yields CDR1 MGHRA and CDR2 YSYEKL. CDR3 length equals 13 residues. Trimming left V 4 bases short and J 5 bases short, with 11 bases between. The CDR3 DNA is TGCGCCAGCAGCCTCGGAGGAGAATATGGCTACACCTTC. It specifies CASSLGGEYGYTF.

This chain uses TRBV7-2 with TRBJ2-3, with D unresolved. The germline V and J ends were trimmed by 7 bases and 10 bases, with 15 bases remaining between them. The CDR3 is 12 amino acids. Germline-derived CDR1 and CDR2 are SGHTA and FQGNSA. CDR3 nucleotides: TGTGCCAGCAAGAAGACCTGGTCGGCGCAGTATTTT. It translates to CASKKTWSAQYF.

In its sample, this clonotype was seen a few times. CDR3 region: CSAPGPYSGNTIYF. The CDR3 region has the DNA TGCAGTGCACCCGGACCGTACTCTGGAAACACCATATATTTT. The rearrangement uses TRBV20-1 and TRBJ1-3; D is ambiguous. Germline-derived CDR1 and CDR2 are DFQATT and SNEGSKA (reference sequence). The CDR3 runs 14 residues. The germline V and J ends were trimmed by 6 bases and 0 bases, with 12 bases remaining between them.

This chain uses TRBV29-1 with TRBJ2-4, with TRBD1 identical over 11 bases. The germline gives CDR1 SQVTM, CDR2 ANQGSEA. The ends lost 6 bases at V and 4 bases at J; junction bases unmatched: 5. The length of the CDR3 is 14 residues. The CDR3: CSVVGDRGKNIQYF. The CDR3 coding sequence is TGCAGCGTGGTTGGGGACAGGGGGAAAAACATTCAGTACTTC. Looking up the rest from reference TRBV29-1 and TRBJ2-4 gives the full variable domain: SAVISQKPSRDICQRGTSLTIQCQVDSQVTMMFWYRQQPGQSLTLIATANQGSEATYESGFVIDKFPISRPNLTFSTLTVSNMSPEDSSIYLCSVVGDRGKNIQYFGAGTRLSVL.

The chain joins TRBV7-3 to TRBJ2-5; the D is unclear. The CDR3 loop spans 15 amino acids. CDR1 is SGHTA and CDR2 is FQGTGA in the germline V gene. V lost 2 bases, J lost 1 base, and 11 bases lay in between. CDR3: CASSLYVGPQETQYF. As DNA, the CDR3 is TGTGCCAGCAGCTTATATGTCGGGCCCCAAGAGACCCAGTACTTC. The variable domain in full, with the rest retrieved from reference TRBV7-3 and TRBJ2-5, is GAGVSQTPSNKVTEKGKYVELRCDPISGHTALYWYRQSLGQGPEFLIYFQGTGAADDSGLPNDRFFAVRPEGSVSTLKIQRTERGDSAVYLCASSLYVGPQETQYFGPGTRLLVL.

This clonotype has ten or more counts. The chain recombines TRBV2 with TRBJ1-1, with D uncertain. Germline V gene lookup returns CDR1 SNHLY and CDR2 FYNNEI. Deletions cut 2 bases from V and 7 bases from J, with 5 bases between. The CDR3 totals 11 residues. The CDR3 reads CASSERVEAFF. The CDR3 DNA follows: TGTGCCAGCAGTGAAAGAGTTGAAGCTTTCTTT.

This clonotype was recorded many times. The chain employs TRBV2 and TRBJ2-7; no clear D gene. The CDR3 length is 13 residues. The V end was cut by 5 bases, the J end by 1 base, with 9 bases between. Germline loops: CDR1 SNHLY, CDR2 FYNNEI. Here the CDR3 DNA reads TGTGCCAGCAGTATCTTGCGGTCCTACGAGCAGTACTTC. Its protein product is CASSILRSYEQYF.

The V gene is TRBV28, the J gene TRBJ2-3, with D possibly being TRBD1 (6 bases). CDR3 length: 14 amino acids. Deletions cut 2 bases from V and 2 bases from J, with 8 bases between. CDR1 is MDHEN and CDR2 is SYDVKM in the germline V gene. CDR3 sequence (DNA): TGTGCCAGCAGTTTAGGGACACCCACAGATACGCAGTATTTT. This sequence encodes CASSLGTPTDTQYF.

This clonotype occurred a few times. This chain connects TRBV15 to TRBJ1-1; D is unclear. The CDR3 loop spans 14 amino acids. With 5 bases removed from V and 8 bases from J, the gap between germline ends came to 18 bases. CDR1 is LNHNV and CDR2 is YYDKDF in the germline V gene (reference sequence). DNA for the CDR3: TGTGCCACCAGCCCAGGAAGAATCAGCCACGAAGCTTTCTTT. It codes for CATSPGRISHEAFF.